What follows are 32 T cell receptor beta chains derived from one specimen sequenced in a study of beta chain features in type 1 diabetes. Isolated RNA was reverse transcribed in full, so expressed TCRB transcripts were sequenced. Profiling relied on immunoSEQ multiplex PCR, and the TCRdb table lists in-frame clones only, not all of them. The sample holds hundreds of thousands of clones, roughly 30% seen once. Sequencing was done on a sample of naive CD4+ T cells from blood. The receptors here all came from a man between 18 and 35 years old in good health.

This sequence joins TRBV18 and TRBJ2-1; D gene ambiguous. CDR3 length: 13 residues. The V and J ends lost 6 bases and 5 bases respectively, with 11 bases between them. Germline V lookup: CDR1 KGHSH, CDR2 LQKENI. DNA for the CDR3: TGTGCCAGCTCCCCTACGACCGACAATGAGCAGTTCTTC. It specifies CASSPTTDNEQFF.

The rearrangement links TRBV7-2 to TRBJ2-1; unclear D gene. This CDR3 spans 13 amino acids. Germline V gene data show CDR1 as SGHTA and CDR2 as FQGNSA. The V and J ends lost 3 bases and 3 bases respectively, with 6 bases between them. The CDR3 DNA sequence: TGTGCCAGCAGCTTCGAGAACTACAATGAGCAGTTCTTC. It is translated as CASSFENYNEQFF.

This clone was counted between two and nine times. This chain uses TRBV11-2 with TRBJ2-7, with D unclear. Per germline, CDR1 SGHAT and CDR2 FQNNGV. V dropped 0 bases and J dropped 6 bases, with 9 bases sitting between them. The CDR3 runs to 13 residues. The CDR3 region has the DNA TGTGCCAGCAGCTTAGAGCCTTTTGGCGAGCAGTACTTC. The encoded protein is CASSLEPFGEQYF.

As to this clone: Other DNA sequences from this sample encode an identical CDR3 as well. The chain is built from TRBV6-5 and TRBJ2-1; D unresolved. CDR3 length: 13 amino acids. Trimming shortened V by 8 bases and J by 0 bases, and 8 bases separated the two germline ends. The V gene's germline CDR1 is MNHEY and CDR2 SVGAGI. As DNA, the CDR3 is TGTGCCAGCCGGCGGAGCTCCTACAATGAGCAGTTCTTC. This gives the protein CASRRSSYNEQFF.

This clone has just a few counts. The chain carries TRBV5-8 and TRBJ1-2; possible D gene TRBD1, 5 bases. The V and J ends lost 3 bases and 3 bases respectively, with 9 bases between them. Germline assignment: CDR1 SGHTS and CDR2 YDEGEE. The CDR3 sequence is 13 residues long. CDR3: CASSSRVYYGYTF. The CDR3 bases are TGTGCCAGCAGCTCCAGGGTCTACTATGGCTACACCTTC. Drawing the rest from reference TRBV5-8 and TRBJ1-2, the complete variable domain is EAGVTQSPTHLIKTRGQQATLRCSPISGHTSVYWYQQALGLGLQFLLWYDEGEERNRGNFPPRFSGRQFPNYSSELNVNALELEDSALYLCASSSRVYYGYTFGSGTRLTVV.

This clone was found a few times. The chain couples TRBV5-1 to TRBJ1-1; D gene uncertain. The CDR3 has 16 amino acids. Germline loops: CDR1 SGHRS, CDR2 YFSETQ. V lost 1 base, J lost 5 bases, and 18 bases lay in between. The CDR3 DNA is TGCGCCAGCAGCTTGAATGAGGGCAGGCCGCGGACTGAAGCTTTCTTT. Protein product: CASSLNEGRPRTEAFF.

This clone was counted between two and nine times. This chain uses TRBV29-1 with TRBJ1-1; tentatively, D is TRBD1 (6 bases). This CDR3 has 13 amino acids. With 7 bases removed from V and 4 bases from J, the gap between germline ends came to 16 bases. Looked up from germline, CDR1 is SQVTM and CDR2 is ANQGSEA. CDR3 nucleotide sequence: TGCAGCGCCCGGACGGAGGGGGGCACTGAAGCTTTCTTT. Its protein product is CSARTEGGTEAFF.

In this sample, this clone turned up a few times. This chain joins TRBV28 and TRBJ2-1; weak D call: TRBD1 (5 bases). The CDR3 sequence is 14 residues long. Germline loops: CDR1 MDHEN, CDR2 SYDVKM. V lost 5 bases and J 9 bases, leaving 17 bases between the germline ends. The CDR3 coding sequence is TGTGCCAGCAGTACGGACACCCGGCGAGGTGAGCAGTTCTTC. Translating gives CASSTDTRRGEQFF.

In DNA form, the CDR3 reads TGTGCCAGCAGCTTAGTGGGAGGGGACTACGAGCAGTACTTC. This gives the protein CASSLVGGDYEQYF. V gene TRBV7-2 combines with J gene TRBJ2-7; 7 nucleotides agree with TRBD2. CDR1 SGHTA and CDR2 FQGNSA come from the germline V gene. After removal of 1 base from V and 3 bases from J, the junction contained 3 bases not matched to a gene. The CDR3 length is 14 residues.

This clone was counted a few times. This sequence joins TRBV7-9 and TRBJ2-1, with TRBD1 identical over 7 bases. J was trimmed by 9 bases and V by 4 bases; bases with no gene match: 9. Germline CDR1 and CDR2: SEHNR and FQNEAQ (reference sequence). The CDR3 length is 14 residues. CDR3 sequence: CASSSTGFLGEQFF. The CDR3 DNA sequence: TGTGCCAGCAGCTCGACAGGGTTTTTGGGTGAGCAGTTCTTC.

This sequence joins TRBV10-3 and TRBJ2-7, with 13 bases aligning to TRBD2. V trimming: 10 bases; J trimming: 5 bases; junction bases outside the gene matches: 14. The CDR3 has 16 residues. Germline loops: CDR1 ENHRY, CDR2 SYGVKD. CDR3 bases: TGTGCCACTGGACTAGCGGGAGCTTTATCCGGCCACGAGCAGTACTTC. Residues: CATGLAGALSGHEQYF.

The V and J genes are TRBV6-5 and TRBJ1-5, with TRBD1 matching 7 bases. Germline V CDR1 and CDR2: MNHEY, SVGAGI. CDR3 length equals 15 residues. V dropped 6 bases and J dropped 7; count of bases not matched to a gene: 12. DNA for the CDR3: TGTGCCAGCAGCCTCTCCCCGACAGGGAAACAGCCCCAGCATTTT. It yields the protein CASSLSPTGKQPQHF.

This clone has only a few counts. The rearrangement joins TRBV30 to TRBJ2-1; 10 bases fit TRBD2. The CDR3 is 15 amino acids. With V trimmed by 5 bases and J by 9 bases, 13 bases remained unmatched. Germline CDR1 and CDR2: GTSNPN and SVGIG (reference sequence). CDR3 protein: CAWGKTSGLSGEQFF. The CDR3 DNA reads TGTGCCTGGGGTAAGACTAGCGGGCTGAGTGGTGAGCAGTTCTTC.

This clone was seen a single time. This sequence joins TRBV7-9 and TRBJ2-5, with D perhaps being TRBD1 or TRBD2 (5 bases each). V lost 5 bases to trimming and J lost 6 bases, with 19 bases between them. Germline V gene sequence: CDR1 SEHNR, CDR2 FQNEAQ (reference sequence). There are 15 residues in the CDR3. The CDR3 DNA reads TGTGCCAGCAGCCCCCGGTGGGGCGAGGGTCAGACCCAGTACTTC. This encodes CASSPRWGEGQTQYF. Variable domain in full (rest from reference TRBV7-9 and TRBJ2-5): DTGVSQNPRHKITKRGQNVTFRCDPISEHNRLYWYRQTLGQGPEFLTYFQNEAQLEKSRLLSDRFSAERPKGSFSTLEIQRTEQGDSAMYLCASSPRWGEGQTQYFGPGTRLLVL.

The rearrangement uses TRBV5-6 and TRBJ2-1; D is unclear. The V gene lost 2 bases and the J gene lost 4 bases, with 7 bases spanning the gap. CDR3 length: 13 amino acids. Germline-derived CDR1 and CDR2 are SGHDT and YYEEEE. The CDR3 DNA is TGTGCCAGCAGCTTATGGGCTTACAATGAGCAGTTCTTC. This encodes CASSLWAYNEQFF.

The V call is TRBV30, the J call TRBJ1-1; weak D call: TRBD1 (6 bases). V lost 5 bases to trimming and J lost 0 bases, with 13 bases between them. Per germline, CDR1 GTSNPN and CDR2 SVGIG (reference sequence). The CDR3 contains 14 residues. CDR3 loop: CAWASDRLNTEAFF. In DNA, the CDR3 is TGTGCCTGGGCTTCGGACAGATTGAACACTGAAGCTTTCTTT.

This clone was seen a few times. The identical CDR3 is also encoded by other nucleotide sequences in the sample. The chain carries TRBV30 and TRBJ2-7; tentatively, D is TRBD2 (6 bases). The ends were cut back, 0 bases at V and 5 bases at J, with 26 bases in the middle. This CDR3 is 18 amino acids long. Germline V gene sequence: CDR1 GTSNPN, CDR2 SVGIG (reference sequence). CDR3 DNA sequence: TGTGCCTGGAGTGTACTCTCCTATGGTAGGGGAGGTGGCAACGAGCAGTACTTC. This encodes CAWSVLSYGRGGGNEQYF.

This clone has more than one count but fewer than ten. This chain links TRBV27 with TRBJ2-1; TRBD2 is a possible D gene (5 bases). Germline loops: CDR1 MNHEY, CDR2 SMNVEV (reference sequence). CDR3 length equals 15 residues. V was clipped by 3 bases and J by 4 bases, with 13 bases between them. CDR3 DNA sequence: TGTGCCAGCAGTTTGACCCTTCCGGGATACAATGAGCAGTTCTTC. This sequence encodes CASSLTLPGYNEQFF.

This chain connects TRBV5-1 to TRBJ2-5; no definite D call. Between the trimmed V and J ends, which lost 4 bases and 0 bases, there was a span of 7 bases. The CDR3 contains 13 residues. The germline V gene has CDR1 SGHRS and CDR2 YFSETQ. CDR3 sequence (DNA): TGCGCCAGCAGCCAACCGTACCAAGAGACCCAGTACTTC. As protein: CASSQPYQETQYF.

The rearrangement joins TRBV29-1 to TRBJ2-1; 9 bases line up with TRBD1. The CDR3 totals 15 residues. V was pared by 5 bases and J by 0 bases, with 5 bases of the junction left unmatched. Germline values: CDR1 SQVTM, CDR2 ANQGSEA. This CDR3 reads CSVSPGQGSYNEQFF. The CDR3, as DNA: TGCAGCGTTTCTCCGGGACAGGGCTCCTACAATGAGCAGTTCTTC.

In its sample, this clone was seen a few times. This sample includes further DNA sequences coding for the same CDR3. The CDR3 nucleotides read TGTGCCAGCAGCCACAGCTACGAGCAGTACTTC. Protein sequence: CASSHSYEQYF. This rearrangement joins TRBV14 to TRBJ2-7; D gene uncertain. The germline V gene encodes CDR1 SGHDN and CDR2 FVKESK. The CDR3 loop spans 11 amino acids. Trimming cost V 3 bases and J 3 bases, with 3 bases left between them.

The table lists this clone with a few counts. Other DNA sequences of this sample code for an identical CDR3. The J gene is TRBJ2-3, the V gene TRBV30; D unclear. The CDR3 length is 11 residues. Trimming stripped 0 bases from V and 6 bases from J, with 4 bases between. Germline CDR1 reads GTSNPN; CDR2 reads SVGIG (reference sequence). CDR3 loop: CAWSVGDTQYF. As DNA, the CDR3 is TGTGCCTGGAGTGTAGGGGATACGCAGTATTTT.

This clone was counted between two and nine times. The V call is TRBV25-1, the J call TRBJ2-1, with a possible D match to TRBD2 (6 bases). Germline V gene data show CDR1 as MGHDK and CDR2 as SYGVNS. V shed 4 bases and J shed 5 bases, with 18 bases lying between them. This CDR3 contains 16 residues. The CDR3 reads CASSAHRLALDNEQFF. The DNA of the CDR3 is TGTGCCAGCAGTGCCCACCGTCTAGCGCTCGACAATGAGCAGTTCTTC.

As concerns this clone: At one boundary the junction diverges from the germline segment, which might be a read error. This rearrangement joins TRBV29-1 to TRBJ2-1; 8 bases fit TRBD1. The CDR3 totals 14 residues. Germline CDR1 is SQVTM and CDR2 is ANQGSEA. CDR3 nucleotide sequence: TGCAGCGTTAAAGACAGGGGCTACTACAATGAGCAGTTCTTC. Translated, it gives CSVKDRGYYNEQFF.

This clone was seen a handful of times. This chain joins TRBV4-2 and TRBJ2-5; the D gene is possibly TRBD2 (5 bases). The ends were cut back, 0 bases at V and 5 bases at J, with 13 bases in the middle. The CDR3 is made up of 15 amino acids. Germline V gives CDR1 LGHNA, CDR2 YNFKEQ. CDR3 sequence (DNA): TGTGCCAGCAGCCAAGATCTAGCTTACGGGGAGACCCAGTACTTC. This codes for CASSQDLAYGETQYF.

The rearrangement uses TRBV7-9 and TRBJ2-5; TRBD2 agrees at 9 bases. J lost 4 bases, V lost 5 bases, and 11 bases had no gene match. Germline lookup yields CDR1 SEHNR and CDR2 FQNEAQ (reference sequence). The length of the CDR3 is 16 residues. Written as DNA, the CDR3 is TGTGCCAGCAGCCATAATGTCCTAGCGGGAAGAGAGACCCAGTACTTC. This sequence encodes CASSHNVLAGRETQYF.

This clone was observed a single time. V gene TRBV19 combines with J gene TRBJ2-5; D is perhaps TRBD2 (6 bases). V was trimmed by 6 bases and J by 1 base, leaving 12 bases between them. Germline-derived CDR1 and CDR2 are LNHDA and SQIVND (reference sequence). The CDR3 has 14 amino acids. In nucleotides, the CDR3 is TGTGCCAGTAGAAGGGGACTCAGCCAAGAGACCCAGTACTTC. This translates into CASRRGLSQETQYF. Variable domain in full (rest from reference TRBV19 and TRBJ2-5): DGGITQSPKYLFRKEGQNVTLSCEQNLNHDAMYWYRQDPGQGLRLIYYSQIVNDFQKGDIAEGYSVSREKKESFPLTVTSAQKNPTAFYLCASRRGLSQETQYFGPGTRLLVL.

The V gene is TRBV7-2, the J gene TRBJ1-2; no clear D. The V gene's germline CDR1 is SGHTA and CDR2 FQGNSA. Trimming took 1 base from V and 4 from J, leaving 10 bases between them. The CDR3 loop spans 14 amino acids. The CDR3 nucleotides read TGTGCCAGCAGCTTAGGAGGGTTGCCCTATGGCTACACCTTC. Protein sequence: CASSLGGLPYGYTF.

This clone was observed a handful of times. The chain has TRBV9 and TRBJ1-2; D call uncertain. CDR3 length: 16 residues. The V gene lost 3 bases and the J gene lost 5 bases, with 20 bases spanning the gap. Germline V CDR1 and CDR2: SGDLS, YYNGEE. The CDR3 reads CASSELPLRTAYGYTF. CDR3 coding DNA: TGTGCCAGCAGCGAACTCCCATTGCGGACGGCGTATGGCTACACCTTC.

The chain carries TRBV4-1 and TRBJ2-5; D unclear. In germline, CDR1 is MGHRA, CDR2 YSYEKL. V lost 0 bases and J lost 4, with 9 bases in between. The CDR3 covers 14 residues. CDR3 sequence reads: CASSQDNARETQYF. Written as DNA, the CDR3 is TGCGCCAGCAGCCAAGATAACGCGAGAGAGACCCAGTACTTC.

The chain links TRBV29-1 to TRBJ2-7, with 10 bases matching TRBD2. CDR1 and CDR2 from the germline V gene are SQVTM and ANQGSEA. V trimming: 4 bases; J trimming: 5 bases; junction bases outside the gene matches: 5. The CDR3 is made up of 13 amino acids. The DNA of the CDR3 is TGCAGCGTTGGGGGAGCGGGAGGGCACGAGCAGTACTTC. As protein: CSVGGAGGHEQYF.

The V and J genes are TRBV30 and TRBJ1-5; D is uncertain. Trimming left V 5 bases short and J 3 bases short, with 11 bases between. The CDR3 contains 13 residues. Germline-derived CDR1 and CDR2 are GTSNPN and SVGIG (reference sequence). Written as DNA, the CDR3 is TGTGCCTGGGCCACGGCATCCAATCAGCCCCAGCATTTT. As protein: CAWATASNQPQHF. Full variable domain (missing parts from reference TRBV30 and TRBJ1-5): SQTIHQWPATLVQPVGSPLSLECTVEGTSNPNLYWYRQAAGRGLQLLFYSVGIGQISSEVPQNLSASRPQDRQFILSSKKLLLSDSGFYLCAWATASNQPQHFGDGTRLSIL.